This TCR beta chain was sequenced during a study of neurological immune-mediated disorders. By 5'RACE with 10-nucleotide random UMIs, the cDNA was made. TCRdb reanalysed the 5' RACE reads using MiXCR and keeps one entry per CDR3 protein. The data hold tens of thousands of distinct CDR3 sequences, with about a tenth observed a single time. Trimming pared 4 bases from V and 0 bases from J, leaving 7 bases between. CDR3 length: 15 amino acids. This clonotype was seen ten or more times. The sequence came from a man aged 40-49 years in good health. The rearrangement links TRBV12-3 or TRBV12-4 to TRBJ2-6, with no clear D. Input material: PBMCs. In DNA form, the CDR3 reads TGTGCCAGCAGTTGGACCAGCTCTGGGGCCAACGTCCTGACTTTC. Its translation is CASSWTSSGANVLTF.